A selection of T cell receptor beta chains follows, all from one sample in a study of shared clonotypes between healthy human individuals. Using immunoSEQ multiplex PCR, the repertoire was profiled, and TCRdb retains in-frame clones only, with some absent. This sample has some 980,000 clones, with approximately 80% found just once. Sequenced: memory CD4+ T cells sorted from blood. The receptor set was obtained from a man aged 18 to 30 in good health. The CDR3 runs from the conserved cysteine through the conserved F or W. Fields, in order: CDR3 DNA, CDR3 protein, D gene, J gene, CDR3 length, V gene, clone size. D genes are given only for firm matches. Rows give clone size only sometimes, using once, few, many, or a class for an expanded clone.

DNA: TGTGCCAGCATCCCTCAGGGACAGGGATACAATGAGCAGTTCTTC; CDR3: CASIPQGQGYNEQFF; D: TRBD1; J: TRBJ2-1; length: 15; V: TRBV27; size: .
DNA: TGCAGCGCCGAGGGGGAAAAGGGGCAGTACTTC; CDR3: CSAEGEKGQYF; D: .; J: TRBJ2-7; length: 11; V: TRBV29-1; size: .
DNA: TGTGCCTGGAGTGGGGGGACAGGGCGATTGGACCATAAGTACTTC; CDR3: CAWSGGTGRLDHKYF; D: TRBD1; J: TRBJ2-7; length: 15; V: TRBV30; size: once
DNA: TGTGCCAGCAGCTTTGAACTAGCGGTAACAGATACGCAGTATTTT; CDR3: CASSFELAVTDTQYF; D: TRBD2; J: TRBJ2-3; length: 15; V: TRBV7-8; size: .
DNA: TGTGCCAGCAGCTTGTTACAGGGGGTCGATGGCTACACCTTC; CDR3: CASSLLQGVDGYTF; D: TRBD1; J: TRBJ1-2; length: 14; V: TRBV7-2; size: .
DNA: TGTGCCAGCAGCTTATCCGGGACTAGCGGGAGGACCGGGGAGCTGTTTTTT; CDR3: CASSLSGTSGRTGELFF; D: TRBD2; J: TRBJ2-2; length: 17; V: TRBV7-2; size: .
DNA: TGTGCCAGCAGCCTACTAGCGGGAAGGAATGAGCAGTTCTTC; CDR3: CASSLLAGRNEQFF; D: TRBD2; J: TRBJ2-1; length: 14; V: TRBV2; size: .
DNA: TGTGCCAGCAGCGTAGGAGGTGGGGGCCCATGGCCCGGGGAGCTGTTTTTT; CDR3: CASSVGGGGPWPGELFF; D: .; J: TRBJ2-2; length: 17; V: TRBV9; size: few
DNA: TGTGCCAGCTCACCACCGTCAGTGAACACTGAAGCTTTCTTT; CDR3: CASSPPSVNTEAFF; D: .; J: TRBJ1-1; length: 14; V: TRBV18; size: .
DNA: TGTGCCAGCAGCTTACTCAGGGGGCATGGCTACACCTTC; CDR3: CASSLLRGHGYTF; D: TRBD1; J: TRBJ1-2; length: 13; V: TRBV7-9; size: few
DNA: TGTGCCAGCACAGGGCCGCGGAACTATGGCTACACCTTC; CDR3: CASTGPRNYGYTF; D: .; J: TRBJ1-2; length: 13; V: TRBV6-5; size: .
DNA: TGTGCCAGCAGCCAAGCGGGGTATGGCTACACCTTC; CDR3: CASSQAGYGYTF; D: .; J: TRBJ1-2; length: 12; V: TRBV14; size: .
DNA: TGCGCCAGCAGCTGGGGGACTAGCGGAGGCGAGCAGTTCTTC; CDR3: CASSWGTSGGEQFF; D: TRBD2; J: TRBJ2-1; length: 14; V: TRBV5-1; size: .
DNA: TGTGCCAGCAGTTACGGGTCAGGGGGCGGATACGAGCAGTACTTC; CDR3: CASSYGSGGGYEQYF; D: TRBD1; J: TRBJ2-7; length: 15; V: TRBV6-5; size: .
DNA: TGTGCCAGCAGCTCTTTTAAAATCCTGGGGAATCAGCCCCAGCATTTT; CDR3: CASSSFKILGNQPQHF; D: .; J: TRBJ1-5; length: 16; V: TRBV27; size: few
DNA: TGTGCCAGTAGTATAGCCGCAGGGATTGATGATTCACCCCTCCACTTT; CDR3: CASSIAAGIDDSPLHF; D: .; J: TRBJ1-6; length: 16; V: TRBV19; size: .
DNA: TGTGCCAGCAGCTTAGGCCTGCGGGACCTCGACGAGCAGTACTTC; CDR3: CASSLGLRDLDEQYF; D: .; J: TRBJ2-7; length: 15; V: TRBV7-9; size: .
DNA: TGTGCCGGCCAGGGAAGCAGGGATACGCAGTATTTT; CDR3: CAGQGSRDTQYF; D: .; J: TRBJ2-3; length: 12; V: TRBV6-5; size: .
DNA: TGTGCCAGCATGAAGGACAGGGGGCGGGAAAAACTGTTTTTT; CDR3: CASMKDRGREKLFF; D: TRBD1; J: TRBJ1-4; length: 14; V: TRBV2; size: once
DNA: TGTGCCAGCACCCCCGGGGGCAGGGGTCAGCCCCAGCATTTT; CDR3: CASTPGGRGQPQHF; D: .; J: TRBJ1-5; length: 14; V: TRBV28; size: .
DNA: TGCGCCAGCAGTGAGTCCGGGGGAGGCGGGGAGCTGTTTTTT; CDR3: CASSESGGGGELFF; D: .; J: TRBJ2-2; length: 14; V: TRBV10-1; size: few
DNA: TGTGCCAGCAGATTGGGAGGGACCCAGTACTTC; CDR3: CASRLGGTQYF; D: .; J: TRBJ2-5; length: 11; V: TRBV25-1; size: .
DNA: TGTGCCAGCAGGCCGGGACAGAGCTCCTACGAGCAGTACTTC; CDR3: CASRPGQSSYEQYF; D: TRBD1; J: TRBJ2-7; length: 14; V: TRBV27; size: .
DNA: TGTGCCAGCAGCTTGAGACGCGGAGAAATGGGGCAGTTCTTC; CDR3: CASSLRRGEMGQFF; D: .; J: TRBJ2-1; length: 14; V: TRBV27; size: once
DNA: TGTGCCAGCAGTCCCGGGCTTAACTATGGCTACACCTTC; CDR3: CASSPGLNYGYTF; D: .; J: TRBJ1-2; length: 13; V: TRBV6-5; size: .
DNA: TGTGCCAGCAGTAACCCGGGCCCATCGGACGAGCAGTACTTC; CDR3: CASSNPGPSDEQYF; D: .; J: TRBJ2-7; length: 14; V: TRBV27; size: .
DNA: TGCGCCAGCAGCTTGGGTCATCGAACCGTGGGCTACGAGCAGTACTTC; CDR3: CASSLGHRTVGYEQYF; D: .; J: TRBJ2-7; length: 16; V: TRBV5-1; size: .
DNA: TGTGCCAGCAGTAGTACGGGACAGGGGGGAAATGAGCAGTTCTTC; CDR3: CASSSTGQGGNEQFF; D: TRBD1; J: TRBJ2-1; length: 15; V: TRBV6-6; size: few
DNA: TGTGCCAGCAGCTTATACGGGGACAGCTCCTACAATGAGCAGTTCTTC; CDR3: CASSLYGDSSYNEQFF; D: TRBD1; J: TRBJ2-1; length: 16; V: TRBV7-2; size: .